Sequencing of this T cell receptor (beta chain) was carried out in a study of T cells in Graves' hyperthyroidism and ophthalmopathy. From RNA transcripts, TCR beta CDR3 regions were amplified. The TCR CDR3 was amplified in a first-round RT-PCR using the HTBI primer set. Each CDR3 protein is one row after TCRdb ran MiXCR on the multiplex PCR reads. Here the sample spans hundreds of thousands of distinct CDR3 sequences, roughly 46% being singletons. With a duration under 2 months, the hyperthyroidism was newly diagnosed in patients aged 18 to 65. Based on clinical symptoms, serum thyroxine and TRAb, thyroid ultrasound and orbital computed tomography, diagnoses were reached. Findings and caveats of the study: In validation, the model predicted ophthalmopathy. These predictions came a median about 6.5 months before onset. Blood held most thyroid clonotypes expanded above 0.001 frequency.

As concerns this clonotype: What it recognizes is unknown.

Sample: peripheral blood or thyroid tissue (not recorded which). The clonotype comes from a woman in her late teens or twenties with Graves' hyperthyroidism.

The CDR3 loop is CRGSGPTPYEQYF. CDR3 nucleotide sequence: TGCAGAGGGTCTGGACCCACTCCCTACGAGCAGTACTTC. The chain is built from TRBV29-1 and TRBJ2-7; unclear D gene. This CDR3 contains 13 residues. Germline V gene lookup returns CDR1 SQVTM and CDR2 ANQGSEA.